This T cell receptor (beta chain) was found in a study of blood T cell repertoires in COVID-19. In the study overall: Material from acute and convalescent COVID-19 was sourced from the United States, Italy and Spain.

In the original workflow: How many nucleated cells were present was estimated from reference gene primer amplification. The table came from immunoSEQ multiplex PCR; TCRdb's copy has only in-frame clones and leaves some out. The V and J calls and clone size were taken over from that table, and D and trimming were inferred from the DNA. Of approximately 150,000 clones in the sample, around four fifths were seen once. This CDR3 is built from 15 residues. J gave up 5 bases and V 4 bases, and 4 bases lay outside the gene matches. The germline CDR1 and CDR2 sequences are LGHDT and YNNKEL (reference sequence).

The origin of this receptor is a woman between 70 and 85 years old who had recovered from COVID-19. The sequenced sample consisted of peripheral blood. The V gene is TRBV3-1 (or the pseudogene TRBV3-2), the J gene TRBJ2-1; 11 bases match TRBD2. For the CDR3, the DNA is TGTGCCAGCAGCCGACCGGGACTAGCGGACAATGAGCAGTTCTTC. Its translation is CASSRPGLADNEQFF.